This note documents a single TCR beta chain sequence. What it recognizes is unknown. This sample is drawn from a study of T-cell memory formation after mild COVID-19. General study findings and limits: Clones contracting across day 15 to 85 had a balanced CD4/CD8 profile; later expanding clones leaned CD4+.

UMIs and sample barcodes were carried by the TCR alpha and TCR beta cDNA libraries that 5'RACE produced using constant-segment primers. TCRdb analysed the 5' RACE reads with MiXCR anew, one entry per CDR3 protein. The table has 95,000 to 120,000 distinct CDR3 sequences, 22% seen once. Germline values: CDR1 MDHEN, CDR2 SYDVKM. Trimming at V came to 4 bases and at J to 1 base, leaving 7 bases not matched to a gene. This CDR3 has 16 amino acids. Sequencing was carried out using PBMCs or a T cell subset sorted from them (not recorded which). The rearrangement links TRBV28 to TRBJ1-1, with 9 bases identical to TRBD1. This receptor was taken from a man aged 18-30 years who had mild COVID-19 (a few samples of this study predate the infection). Cell type and time point are not known. The CDR3 sequence: CASSSGTGGPNTEAFF. The CDR3 DNA follows: TGTGCCAGCAGTTCAGGAACAGGGGGCCCGAACACTGAAGCTTTCTTT.